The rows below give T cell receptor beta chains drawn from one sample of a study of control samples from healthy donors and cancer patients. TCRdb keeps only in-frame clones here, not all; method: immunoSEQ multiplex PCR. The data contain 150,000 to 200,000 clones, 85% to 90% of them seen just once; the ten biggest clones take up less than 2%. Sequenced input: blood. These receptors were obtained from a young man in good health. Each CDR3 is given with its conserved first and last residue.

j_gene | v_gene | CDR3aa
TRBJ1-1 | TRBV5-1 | CASSLDPIGHTEAFF
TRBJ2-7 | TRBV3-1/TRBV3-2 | CASSQDTGHSYEQYF
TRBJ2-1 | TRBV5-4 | CASSSQGAQFNEQFF
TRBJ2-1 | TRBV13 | CASSSVAGSSYNEQFF
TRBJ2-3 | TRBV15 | CATSRDDIAGGGTDTQYF
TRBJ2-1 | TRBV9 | CASSPFSKQNEQFF
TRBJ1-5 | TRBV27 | CASSSLTGGQGDQPQHF
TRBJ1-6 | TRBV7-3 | CASSPRSNSPLHF
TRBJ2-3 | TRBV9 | CASSVGAGDTQYF
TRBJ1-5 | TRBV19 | CASSNQIMQPQHF
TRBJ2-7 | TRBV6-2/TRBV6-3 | CASSYTSFYEQYF
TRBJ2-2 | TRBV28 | CASSHHLSGTGELFF
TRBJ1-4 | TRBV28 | CASSLMGFNEKLFF
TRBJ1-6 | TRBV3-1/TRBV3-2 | CASSQDSREPNSPLHF
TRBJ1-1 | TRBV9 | CASSAGDRGRSTEAFF
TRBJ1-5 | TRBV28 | CASSSQDTPYQPQHF
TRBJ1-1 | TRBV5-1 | CASSLGGPFEAFF
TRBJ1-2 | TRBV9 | CASSTGTNYGYTF
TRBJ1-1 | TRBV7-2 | CASSFGTTEAFF
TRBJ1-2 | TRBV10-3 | CAISLQDSTAYGYTF
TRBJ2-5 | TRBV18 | CASSPNREQETQYF
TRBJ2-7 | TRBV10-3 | CARGAEEGEQYF
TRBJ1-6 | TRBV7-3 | CASSLSAGTSSPLHF
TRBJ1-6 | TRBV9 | CASSVGTNSPLHF
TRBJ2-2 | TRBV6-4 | CASSLDPGANTGELFF
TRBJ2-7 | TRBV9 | CASSVEAMGSHNREQYF
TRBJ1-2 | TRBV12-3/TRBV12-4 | CASKNITRGYTF
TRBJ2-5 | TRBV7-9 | CASNQREKETQYF
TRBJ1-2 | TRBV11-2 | CASSLVDRGYGYTF
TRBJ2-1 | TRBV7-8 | CASSLTGGLYNEQFF
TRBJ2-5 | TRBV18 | CASSPARGGQETQYF
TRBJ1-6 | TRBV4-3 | CASSQESLSSYNSPLHF
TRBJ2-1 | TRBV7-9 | CASSLLLAGANEQFF
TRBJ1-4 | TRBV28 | CASSHPPGVDLWETNEKLFF
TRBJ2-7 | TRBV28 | CASRPGGPSYEQYF
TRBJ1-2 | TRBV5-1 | CASSPLTANYGYTF
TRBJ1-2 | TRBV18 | CASSPGINEYYGYTF
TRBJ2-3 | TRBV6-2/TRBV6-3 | CASSSRPTDTQYF
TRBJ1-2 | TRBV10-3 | CAISEQVANYGYTF
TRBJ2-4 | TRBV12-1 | CATLGAGNIQYF
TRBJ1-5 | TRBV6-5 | CASSYSSDQPQHF
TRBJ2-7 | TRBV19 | CASSVYSGEQYF
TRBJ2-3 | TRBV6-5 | CASSLDRTDTQYF
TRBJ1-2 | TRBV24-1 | CATSDHTLRGYTF
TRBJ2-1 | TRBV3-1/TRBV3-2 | CASSPPRERGGGNEQFF
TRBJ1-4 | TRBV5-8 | CASSRGRDEKLFF
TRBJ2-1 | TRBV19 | CASTGDRGDKVQFF
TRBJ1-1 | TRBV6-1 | CASSVRGPPMNTEAFF
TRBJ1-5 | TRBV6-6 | CASRPGDVGQPQHF
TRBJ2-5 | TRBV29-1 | CSVVRETQYF
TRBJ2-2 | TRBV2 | CASRRDQLNTGELFF
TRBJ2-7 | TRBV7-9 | CASSSRGASYEQYF
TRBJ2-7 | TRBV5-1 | CASSLGQGNSYEQYF
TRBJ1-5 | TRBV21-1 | CASSNQDREGNQPQHF
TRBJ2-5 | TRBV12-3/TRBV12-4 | CASGPFGETQYF
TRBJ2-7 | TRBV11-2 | CASSITGHEQYF
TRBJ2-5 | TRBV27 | CASSLLSWGHQETQYF
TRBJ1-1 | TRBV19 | CASSIGGYGTEAFF
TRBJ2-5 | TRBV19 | CASSIFLYQETQYF